These 21 T cell receptor beta chains came from one sample sequenced in a study of early T cells in non-severe SARS-CoV-2 infection. MiXCR, run by TCRdb on the 5' RACE reads, gives a single entry per CDR3 protein. The repertoire has about 100,000 distinct CDR3 sequences, approximately 10% of them found once; the top ten carry roughly 7.5%. The sequencing sample was made of whole blood. The receptors shown here come from an adult who was a healthcare worker with PCR-confirmed SARS-CoV-2 infection or an uninfected control (not recorded which).

This chain connects TRBV5-1 to TRBJ2-1, with 9 bases that match TRBD2. This CDR3 has 16 amino acids. The germline CDR1 and CDR2 sequences are SGHRS and YFSETQ. With 4 bases clipped from V and 9 bases from J, the junction kept 14 bases outside the gene matches. CDR3 sequence (DNA): TGCGCCAGCAGCCCTAGCGGGATTCCCCTTCGGGTTGAGCAGTTCTTC. Encoded protein: CASSPSGIPLRVEQFF.

This clonotype was detected only a few times. The chain is built from TRBV4-1 and TRBJ2-3; D is uncertain. CDR3 length equals 14 residues. Germline V CDR1 and CDR2: MGHRA, YSYEKL. V dropped 0 bases and J dropped 6 bases, with 10 bases sitting between them. CDR3 loop: CASSQDHSSDTQYF. The CDR3, as DNA: TGCGCCAGCAGCCAAGATCACAGTTCCGATACGCAGTATTTT.

This clonotype has a count of ten or more. The rearrangement joins TRBV5-1 to TRBJ1-1, with TRBD1 as a possible D gene (6 bases). CDR3 length: 15 residues. Germline lookup yields CDR1 SGHRS and CDR2 YFSETQ. Deletions cut 3 bases from V and 1 base from J, with 13 bases between. CDR3 sequence (DNA): TGCGCCAGCAGCTCGGTTCAGGGGCAGAACACTGAAGCTTTCTTT. Amino acids: CASSSVQGQNTEAFF.

This clonotype came up a few times. The chain carries TRBV12-3 or TRBV12-4 and TRBJ2-3, with unresolved D. V lost 3 bases and J 11 bases, leaving 15 bases between the germline ends. CDR3 length: 13 residues. In DNA, the CDR3 is TGTGCCAGCAGTTTCCTTCACTCGTTGGGGCAGTATTTT. The encoded protein is CASSFLHSLGQYF.

This clonotype was found many times. The V and J genes are TRBV25-1 and TRBJ1-5; D ambiguous. Per germline, CDR1 MGHDK and CDR2 SYGVNS. Deletions cut 2 bases from V and 7 bases from J, with 9 bases between. CDR3 length: 13 residues. The CDR3 protein is CASSELRYQPQHF. Written as DNA, the CDR3 is TGTGCCAGCAGTGAACTTCGGTACCAGCCCCAGCATTTT.

This clonotype was seen a few times. The chain couples TRBV5-1 to TRBJ2-5; 10 bases are shared with TRBD2. J gave up 5 bases and V 0 bases, and 4 bases lay outside the gene matches. This CDR3 region has 15 residues. The germline CDR1 and CDR2 sequences are SGHRS and YFSETQ. The CDR3 sequence is CASSLVSGRAETQYF. CDR3 nucleotides: TGCGCCAGCAGCTTGGTCAGCGGGAGGGCCGAGACCCAGTACTTC.

This clonotype was detected ten times or more. V is TRBV5-5 and J is TRBJ1-4; 10 nucleotides agree with TRBD1. J lost 0 bases, V lost 1 base, and 3 bases had no gene match. Per the germline V gene, CDR1 is SGHKS and CDR2 is YYEKEE (reference sequence). CDR3 length equals 17 residues. CDR3 DNA sequence: TGTGCCAGCAGCTTGAGGACAGGGGGAACAACTAATGAAAAACTGTTTTTT. Its translation: CASSLRTGGTTNEKLFF.

The V call is TRBV7-8, the J call TRBJ2-1; a possible D gene is TRBD1 (5 bases). Looked up from germline, CDR1 is SGHVS and CDR2 is FQNEAQ. CDR3 length equals 13 residues. Trimming left V 5 bases short and J 7 bases short, with 12 bases between. This CDR3 reads CASSADQGNEQFF. Here the CDR3 DNA reads TGTGCCAGCAGCGCGGACCAGGGAAATGAGCAGTTCTTC.

The chain uses TRBV6-1 and TRBJ1-1; D is undetermined. CDR1 MNHNS and CDR2 SASEGT come from the germline V gene. Deletions cut 2 bases from V and 5 bases from J, with 12 bases between. The CDR3 has 14 amino acids. The CDR3 DNA reads as TGTGCCAGCAGTGAATCGGGGAAGTGGACTGAAGCTTTCTTT. It yields the protein CASSESGKWTEAFF.

In this sample, this clonotype turned up many times. The V call is TRBV4-3, the J call TRBJ2-4; 7 bases agree with TRBD2. Germline loops: CDR1 LGHNA, CDR2 YSLEER. The CDR3 loop spans 16 amino acids. Germline trimming cut 1 base from V and 3 bases from J; bases unmatched to any gene: 6. The CDR3 reads CASSQVWSSGKNIQYF. As DNA, the CDR3 is TGCGCCAGCAGCCAAGTTTGGTCTAGCGGCAAAAACATTCAGTACTTC.

This clonotype showed up many times. The chain couples TRBV3-1 to TRBJ1-1, with 7 bases fitting TRBD1. The V gene's germline CDR1 is LGHDT and CDR2 YNNKEL (reference sequence). CDR3 size: 15 residues. V dropped 0 bases and J dropped 8; count of bases not matched to a gene: 9. DNA of the CDR3: TGTGCCAGCAGCCAAGAGGTAGGGGGCTTTTCAGAAGCTTTCTTT. Translation gives CASSQEVGGFSEAFF.

V usage is TRBV7-9 and J usage is TRBJ1-1; D uncertain. The CDR3 consists of 15 residues. In germline, CDR1 is SEHNR, CDR2 FQNEAQ (reference sequence). V gave up 5 bases and J gave up 2 bases, with 15 bases separating them. The CDR3 protein is CASSAPDGPNTEAFF. CDR3 bases: TGTGCCAGCAGCGCACCGGACGGACCTAACACTGAAGCTTTCTTT.

In this sample, this clonotype turned up a few times. This chain links TRBV9 with TRBJ1-4, with 9 bases that match TRBD1. CDR3 length equals 16 residues. V gave up 3 bases and J gave up 6 bases; unmatched junction bases: 9. Germline loops: CDR1 SGDLS, CDR2 YYNGEE. CDR3 bases: TGTGCCAGCAGCGCCGGTTTCGGACAGGGGCATGAAAAACTGTTTTTT. Translation gives CASSAGFGQGHEKLFF.

A few counts support this clonotype. The chain has TRBV5-6 and TRBJ2-1; no firm D call. Trimming shortened V by 0 bases and J by 7 bases, and 11 bases separated the two germline ends. Germline values: CDR1 SGHDT, CDR2 YYEEEE. This CDR3 is 14 amino acids long. Here the CDR3 reads CASSLAYLPNEQFF. CDR3 coding DNA: TGTGCCAGCAGCTTGGCCTATCTTCCAAATGAGCAGTTCTTC.

This clonotype was found many times. The chain uses TRBV25-1 and TRBJ1-2; a weak D match, TRBD1 (5 bases). The CDR3 consists of 14 residues. Germline V gene sequence: CDR1 MGHDK, CDR2 SYGVNS. The V and J ends lost 3 bases and 5 bases respectively, with 13 bases between them. The CDR3, as DNA: TGTGCCAGCAGTGATCCAGGGCCTTCTTATGGCTACACCTTC. It specifies CASSDPGPSYGYTF.

This chain connects TRBV28 to TRBJ2-7; TRBD2 agrees at 12 bases. Germline loops: CDR1 MDHEN, CDR2 SYDVKM. The CDR3 extends over 18 amino acids. V gave up 3 bases and J gave up 0 bases; unmatched junction bases: 9. The CDR3 protein is CASSFGLAGIELSYEQYF. The CDR3, as DNA: TGTGCCAGCAGTTTCGGACTAGCGGGGATCGAACTCTCCTACGAGCAGTACTTC.

This clonotype was recorded many times. The chain combines TRBV4-1 with TRBJ1-2; D is ambiguous. The CDR3 has 17 amino acids. With 2 bases removed from V and 1 base from J, the gap between germline ends came to 17 bases. Germline V gene sequence: CDR1 MGHRA, CDR2 YSYEKL. The CDR3 region has the DNA TGCGCCAGCAGCCAAAGGATCCGGAGACTAAATAACTATGGCTACACCTTC. This translates into CASSQRIRRLNNYGYTF.

This clonotype has a handful of counts. This chain uses TRBV28 with TRBJ1-6; a weak D match, TRBD1 (6 bases). With 3 bases removed from V and 9 bases from J, the gap between germline ends came to 12 bases. In germline, CDR1 is MDHEN, CDR2 SYDVKM. The CDR3 loop spans 14 amino acids. The CDR3 loop reads CASSLGGGVSPLHF. The CDR3 DNA reads as TGTGCCAGCAGTTTGGGTGGGGGCGTTTCACCCCTCCACTTT.

A few counts support this clonotype. CDR3 sequence reads: CASSLSTGPSRTLHF. CDR3 nucleotides: TGTGCCAGCAGTCTCTCGACAGGGCCGAGTAGGACCCTCCACTTT. V usage is TRBV12-3 or TRBV12-4 and J usage is TRBJ1-6; the match to TRBD1 covers 7 bases. The J segment lost 14 bases and the V segment lost 5 bases, leaving 15 bases of the junction unmatched. The CDR3 covers 15 residues.

This clonotype was counted many times. The V gene is TRBV10-3, the J gene TRBJ2-1; tentative D call: TRBD1 (5 bases). The CDR3 is 15 residues long. The germline V gene has CDR1 ENHRY and CDR2 SYGVKD. The ends were cut back, 3 bases at V and 3 bases at J, with 12 bases in the middle. The CDR3 loop reads CAISDYRTYYNEQFF. Written as DNA, the CDR3 is TGTGCCATCAGTGATTACCGGACATACTACAATGAGCAGTTCTTC.

This clonotype was counted at least ten times. This chain joins TRBV29-1 and TRBJ2-7; no clear D gene. The germline V gene has CDR1 SQVTM and CDR2 ANQGSEA. Trimming took 6 bases from V and 3 from J, leaving 9 bases between them. The CDR3 length is 11 residues. CDR3 residues: CSVVSLYEQYF. The CDR3 nucleotides read TGCAGCGTCGTGTCCCTCTACGAGCAGTACTTC.